The following is a T cell receptor beta chain sequence with its context. Only in-frame clones appear in the TCRdb table, and some are missing; sequencing was by immunoSEQ multiplex PCR. The sample consists of approximately 100,000 clones, 86% of them appearing once. This sample stems from a study of T cell responses to AZD1222 COVID-19 vaccine. The length of the CDR3 is 15 residues. CDR1 and CDR2 from the germline V gene are KGHSH and LQKENI. The V segment lost 4 bases and the J segment 4 bases; nucleotides outside the gene matches: 7. The J gene is TRBJ1-5, the V gene TRBV18; 7 nucleotides line up with TRBD1. This TCR was sampled from an adult who received the MenACWY meningococcal vaccine as a control. This sample comprised peripheral blood, obtained 28 days after the second dose of the MenACWY control vaccine. The CDR3 coding sequence is TGTGCCAGCTCACGGGGACAGTTGGGGAATCAGCCCCAGCATTTT. Its translation is CASSRGQLGNQPQHF.